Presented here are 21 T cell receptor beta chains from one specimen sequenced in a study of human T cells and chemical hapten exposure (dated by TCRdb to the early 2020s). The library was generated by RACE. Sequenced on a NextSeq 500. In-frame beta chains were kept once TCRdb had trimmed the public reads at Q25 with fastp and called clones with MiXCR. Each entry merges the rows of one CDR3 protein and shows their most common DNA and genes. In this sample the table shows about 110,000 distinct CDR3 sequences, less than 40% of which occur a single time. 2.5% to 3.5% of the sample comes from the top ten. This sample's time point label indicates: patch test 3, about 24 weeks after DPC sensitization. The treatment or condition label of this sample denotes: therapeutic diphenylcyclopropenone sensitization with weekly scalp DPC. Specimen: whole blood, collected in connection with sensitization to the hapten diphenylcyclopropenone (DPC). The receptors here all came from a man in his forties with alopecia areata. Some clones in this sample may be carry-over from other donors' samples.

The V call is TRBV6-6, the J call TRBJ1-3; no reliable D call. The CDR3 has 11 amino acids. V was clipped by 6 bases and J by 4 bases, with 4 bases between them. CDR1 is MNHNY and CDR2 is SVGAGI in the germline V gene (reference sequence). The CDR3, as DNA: TGTGCCAGCAGCGAAGGAAACACCATATATTTT. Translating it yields CASSEGNTIYF.

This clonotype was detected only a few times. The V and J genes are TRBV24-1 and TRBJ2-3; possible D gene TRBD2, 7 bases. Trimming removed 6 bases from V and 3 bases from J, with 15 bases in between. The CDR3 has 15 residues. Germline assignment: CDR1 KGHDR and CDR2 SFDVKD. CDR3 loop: CATSSAGQGTDTQYF. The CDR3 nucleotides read TGTGCCACCAGTTCAGCGGGACAAGGGACAGATACGCAGTATTTT.

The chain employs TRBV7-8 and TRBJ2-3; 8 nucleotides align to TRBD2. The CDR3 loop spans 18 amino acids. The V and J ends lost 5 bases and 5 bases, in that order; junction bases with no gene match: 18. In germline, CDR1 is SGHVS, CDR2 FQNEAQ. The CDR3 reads CASSPLGLQREWVDTQYF. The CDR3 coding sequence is TGTGCCAGCAGCCCCCTAGGTCTCCAGCGGGAGTGGGTAGATACGCAGTATTTT.

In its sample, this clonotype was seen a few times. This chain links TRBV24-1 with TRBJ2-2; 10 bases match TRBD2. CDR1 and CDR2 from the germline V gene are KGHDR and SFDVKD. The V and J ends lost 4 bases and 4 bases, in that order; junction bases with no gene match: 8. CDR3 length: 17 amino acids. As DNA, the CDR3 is TGTGCCACCAGTGACTTTCCTGGGACTAGCGTCACCGGGGAGCTGTTTTTT. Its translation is CATSDFPGTSVTGELFF.

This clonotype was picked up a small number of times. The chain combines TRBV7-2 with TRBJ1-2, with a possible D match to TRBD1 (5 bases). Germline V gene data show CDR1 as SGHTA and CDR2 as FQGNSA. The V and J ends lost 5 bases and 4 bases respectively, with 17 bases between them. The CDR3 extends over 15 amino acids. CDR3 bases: TGTGCCAGCAGCCCAAAGGCTGGGGGGAGCTATGGCTACACCTTC. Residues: CASSPKAGGSYGYTF.

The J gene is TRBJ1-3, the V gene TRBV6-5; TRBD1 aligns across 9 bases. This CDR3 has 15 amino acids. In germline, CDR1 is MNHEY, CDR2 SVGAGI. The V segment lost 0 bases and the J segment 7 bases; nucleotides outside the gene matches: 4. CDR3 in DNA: TGTGCCAGCAGTTACTCCGGACAGGGGAGCAACACCATATATTTT. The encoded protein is CASSYSGQGSNTIYF.

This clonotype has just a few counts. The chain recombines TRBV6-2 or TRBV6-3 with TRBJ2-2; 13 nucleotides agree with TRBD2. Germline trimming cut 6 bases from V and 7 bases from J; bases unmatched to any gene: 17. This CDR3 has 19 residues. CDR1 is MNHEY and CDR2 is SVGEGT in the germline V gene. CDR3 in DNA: TGTGCCAGCAGCCCGCGGACTAGCGGGAGACCAAGTGGGAGCGGGGAGCTGTTTTTT. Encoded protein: CASSPRTSGRPSGSGELFF.

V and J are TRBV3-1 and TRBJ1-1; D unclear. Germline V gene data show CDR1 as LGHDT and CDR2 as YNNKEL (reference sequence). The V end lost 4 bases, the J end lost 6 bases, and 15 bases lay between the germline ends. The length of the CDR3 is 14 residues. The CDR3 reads CASSRRSVGAEAFF. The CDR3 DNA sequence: TGTGCCAGCAGCCGTCGATCCGTCGGCGCTGAAGCTTTCTTT.

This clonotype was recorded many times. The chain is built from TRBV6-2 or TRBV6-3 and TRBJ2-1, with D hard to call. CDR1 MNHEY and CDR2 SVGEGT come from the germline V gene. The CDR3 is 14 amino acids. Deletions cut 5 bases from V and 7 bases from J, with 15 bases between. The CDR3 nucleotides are TGTGCCAGCAGTCGTGCCGGCCCCCGGAATGAGCAGTTCTTC. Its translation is CASSRAGPRNEQFF.

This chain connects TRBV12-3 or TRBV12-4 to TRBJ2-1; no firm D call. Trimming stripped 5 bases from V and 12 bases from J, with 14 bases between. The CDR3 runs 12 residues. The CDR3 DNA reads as TGTGCCAGCAGTCACCTAGGAAAAGGGCAGTTCTTC. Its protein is CASSHLGKGQFF.

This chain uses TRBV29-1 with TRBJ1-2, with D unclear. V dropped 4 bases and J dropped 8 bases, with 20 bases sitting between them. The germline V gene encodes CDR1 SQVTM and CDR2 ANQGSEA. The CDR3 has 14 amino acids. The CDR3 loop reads CSVGSHLARAGYTF. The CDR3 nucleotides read TGCAGCGTTGGGTCCCATCTGGCACGGGCGGGCTACACCTTC.

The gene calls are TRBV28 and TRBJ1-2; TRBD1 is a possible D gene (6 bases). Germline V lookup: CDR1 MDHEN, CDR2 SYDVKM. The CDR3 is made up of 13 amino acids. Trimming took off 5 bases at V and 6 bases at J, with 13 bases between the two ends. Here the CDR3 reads CASSTQGFHGYTF. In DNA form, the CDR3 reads TGTGCCAGCAGTACACAGGGTTTCCATGGCTACACCTTC.

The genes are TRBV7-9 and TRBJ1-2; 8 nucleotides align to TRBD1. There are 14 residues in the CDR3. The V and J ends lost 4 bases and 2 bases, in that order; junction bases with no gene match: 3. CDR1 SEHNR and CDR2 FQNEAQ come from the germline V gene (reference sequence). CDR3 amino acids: CASSSQGVNYGYTF. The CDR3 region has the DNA TGTGCCAGCAGCTCACAGGGGGTGAACTATGGCTACACCTTC.

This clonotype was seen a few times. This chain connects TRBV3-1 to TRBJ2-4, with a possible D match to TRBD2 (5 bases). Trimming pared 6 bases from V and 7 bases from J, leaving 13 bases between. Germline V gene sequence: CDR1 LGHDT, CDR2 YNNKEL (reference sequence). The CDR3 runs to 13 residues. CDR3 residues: CASSPSPGNIQYF. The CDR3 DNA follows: TGTGCCAGCAGTCCTAGCCCGGGGAACATTCAGTACTTC.

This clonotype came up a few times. CDR3 DNA: TGTGCCAGCAACAAATTCGACTCGGGGGAGACCCAGTACTTC. Translating gives CASNKFDSGETQYF. The chain joins TRBV6-2 or TRBV6-3 to TRBJ2-5; D is possibly TRBD2 (5 bases). CDR1 is MNHEY and CDR2 is SVGEGT in the germline V gene. V was cut by 7 bases and J by 5 bases, with 17 bases left in between. CDR3 length: 14 amino acids.

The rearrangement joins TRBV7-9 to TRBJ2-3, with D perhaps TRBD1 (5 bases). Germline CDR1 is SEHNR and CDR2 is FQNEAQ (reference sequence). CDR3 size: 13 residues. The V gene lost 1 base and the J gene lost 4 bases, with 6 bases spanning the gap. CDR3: CASSLEGADTQYF. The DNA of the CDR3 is TGTGCCAGCAGCTTAGAAGGGGCAGATACGCAGTATTTT.

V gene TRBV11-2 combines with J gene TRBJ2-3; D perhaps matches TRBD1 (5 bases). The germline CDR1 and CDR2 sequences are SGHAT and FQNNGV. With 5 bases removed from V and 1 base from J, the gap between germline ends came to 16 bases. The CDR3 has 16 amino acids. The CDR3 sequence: CASSLGVTHGTDTQYF. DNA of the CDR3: TGTGCCAGCAGCCTAGGGGTGACGCACGGCACAGATACGCAGTATTTT.

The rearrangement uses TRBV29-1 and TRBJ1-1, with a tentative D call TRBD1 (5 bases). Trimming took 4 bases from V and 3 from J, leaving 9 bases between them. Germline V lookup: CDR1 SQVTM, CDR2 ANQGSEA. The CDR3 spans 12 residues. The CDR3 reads CSVGARDTEAFF. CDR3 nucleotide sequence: TGCAGCGTTGGAGCCAGGGACACTGAAGCTTTCTTT.

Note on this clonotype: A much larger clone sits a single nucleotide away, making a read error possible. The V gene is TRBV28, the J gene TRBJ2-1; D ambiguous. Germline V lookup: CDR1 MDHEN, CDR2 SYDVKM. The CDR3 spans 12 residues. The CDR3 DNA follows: TGTGTCAGCAGGATCGTAGAGAGTGAGCAGTTCTTC. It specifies CVSRIVESEQFF. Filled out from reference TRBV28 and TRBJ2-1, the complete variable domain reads DVKVTQSSRYLVKRTGEKVFLECVQDMDHENMFWYRQDPGLGLRLIYFSYDVKMKEKGDIPEGYSVSREKKERFSLILESASTNQTSMYLCVSRIVESEQFFGPGTRLTVL.

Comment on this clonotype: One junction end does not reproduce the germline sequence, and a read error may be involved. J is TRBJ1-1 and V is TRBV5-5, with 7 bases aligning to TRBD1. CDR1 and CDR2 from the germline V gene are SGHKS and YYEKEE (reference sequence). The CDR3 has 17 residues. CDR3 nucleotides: TGTGCCAGCAGCTTGTATTGGGATGACAGGGCGAACACTGAAGCTCTCTTT. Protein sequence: CASSLYWDDRANTEALF.

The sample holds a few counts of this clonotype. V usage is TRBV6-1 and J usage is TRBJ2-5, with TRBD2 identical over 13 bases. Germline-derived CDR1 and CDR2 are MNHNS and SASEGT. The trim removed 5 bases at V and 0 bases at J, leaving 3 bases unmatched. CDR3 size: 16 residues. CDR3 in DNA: TGTGCCAGCAGTCAGACTAGCGGGGGGTACCAAGAGACCCAGTACTTC. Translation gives CASSQTSGGYQETQYF.